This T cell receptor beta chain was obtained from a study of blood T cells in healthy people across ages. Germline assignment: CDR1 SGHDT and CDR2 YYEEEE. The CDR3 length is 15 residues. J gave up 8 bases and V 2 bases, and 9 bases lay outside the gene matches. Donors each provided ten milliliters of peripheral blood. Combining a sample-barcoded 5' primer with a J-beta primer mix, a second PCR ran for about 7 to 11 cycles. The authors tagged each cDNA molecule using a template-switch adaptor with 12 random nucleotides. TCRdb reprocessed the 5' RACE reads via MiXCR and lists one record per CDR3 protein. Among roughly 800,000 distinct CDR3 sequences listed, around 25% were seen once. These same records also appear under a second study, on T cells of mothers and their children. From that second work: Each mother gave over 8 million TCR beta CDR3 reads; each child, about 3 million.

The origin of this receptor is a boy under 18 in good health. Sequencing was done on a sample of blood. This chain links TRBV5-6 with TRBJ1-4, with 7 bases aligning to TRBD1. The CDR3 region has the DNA TGTGCCAGCAGCTTTCGACAGGGATCTTCAGAAAAACTGTTTTTT. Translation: CASSFRQGSSEKLFF.